The T cell receptor (beta chain) described here comes from a study of metastatic and nonmetastatic thyroid tumors (dated by TCRdb to 2018 to 2020). Regarding the study in general: Repertoires were compared across peripheral blood and tumor or nodule tissue samples from malignant and benign thyroid patients.

Comments on this clone: There is no known antigen for this receptor. The sample holds no much larger clone one base away, and base qualities are not on file.

The method was PCR. The data were produced on an Illumina HiSeq 4000. High-throughput sequencing was used to profile the TCR beta-chain CDR3 region of every patient. The paper's data handling went like this. CDR3 differences across clinicopathological groups were used to build a classifier for discriminating distant-metastatic papillary thyroid cancer patients. Repertoire diversity was assessed with the Shannon index, and tumor-blood repertoire similarity with the Morisita-Horn index. TCRdb reprocessing: public reads trimmed at Q25 with fastp, clones called with MiXCR, in-frame beta chains kept. These V and J calls are TCRdb output, not the study's own analysis. This sample comprises around 50,000 clones, 25% to 35% of them detected only once. The ten largest account for about 16% of the sample. The CDR3, cysteine through phenylalanine, is 15 amino acids long. Only the CDR3 part of the read is kept: 45 bases, read in frame from the first base. The trim is 0 bases for V and 3 bases for J, with a gap of 15 bases between the germline ends. Per the germline V gene (reference sequence), DFQATT is the CDR1 and SNEGSKA is the CDR2.

General study outcomes and caveats: In both blood and tumor samples, TCR beta diversity was reported to be significantly higher in malignant tumors than in benign nodules.

None of the patients had been given any treatment before thyroid surgery. Using T-cell receptor beta sequencing, the study looked back at clinical samples from patients collected from about 2011 to 2019. Material: blood. This receptor was obtained from a female donor with papillary thyroid cancer or a benign thyroid nodule (not recorded which). Some clones in this sample may be carry-over from other donors' samples. The sequence joins TRBV20-1 to TRBJ2-7, and perhaps TRBD2 as D gene, on 5 matching bases. In nucleotide form, the sequence is TGCAGTGCTAGAGATAGGCGGACTTTCTTCTACGAGCAGTACTTC. This is translated as CSARDRRTFFYEQYF.